This T cell receptor (beta chain) emerged from a study of radiotherapy plus CTLA-4 blockade in lung cancer. Method: immunoSEQ multiplex PCR; TCRdb's copy keeps in-frame clones and lacks some. The repertoire holds more than 100,000 clones, with 75% to 90% as singletons. The germline V gene encodes CDR1 SGHRS and CDR2 YFSETQ. The CDR3 is made up of 14 amino acids. V was shortened by 3 bases and J by 1 base, with 8 bases between the two germline ends. The TCR was taken from a human donor with non-small cell lung cancer that progressed on radiotherapy plus ipilimumab. The sample consisted of peripheral blood, taken from a patient treated with radiotherapy plus ipilimumab. This chain uses TRBV5-1 with TRBJ2-1, with TRBD2 as a possible D gene (5 bases). The DNA for the CDR3 is TGCGCCAGCAGCTGGACTGTATCCTACAATGAGCAGTTCTTC. The encoded protein is CASSWTVSYNEQFF.